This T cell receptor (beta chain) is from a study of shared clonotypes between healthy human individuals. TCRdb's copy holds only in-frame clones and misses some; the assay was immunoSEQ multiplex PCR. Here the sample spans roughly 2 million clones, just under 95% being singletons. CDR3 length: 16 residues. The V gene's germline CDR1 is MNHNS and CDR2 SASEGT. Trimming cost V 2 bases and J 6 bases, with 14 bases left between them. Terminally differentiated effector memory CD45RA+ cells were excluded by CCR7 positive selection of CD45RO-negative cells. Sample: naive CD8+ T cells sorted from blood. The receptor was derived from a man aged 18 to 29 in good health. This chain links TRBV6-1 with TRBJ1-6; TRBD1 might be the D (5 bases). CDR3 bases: TGTGCCAGCAGTGAATCGGGGGTTTTTGGTAATTCACCCCTCCACTTT. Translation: CASSESGVFGNSPLHF.